These T cell receptor beta chains were read from a single sample in a study of blood T cell repertoires in COVID-19. Here immunoSEQ multiplex PCR was the method, and the copy in TCRdb shows in-frame clones only, minus some. The sample yields 45,000 or so clones, 80% seen once. The material sequenced was peripheral blood. The receptors originated from a man in his 70s with acute or convalescent COVID-19. Both conserved end residues are part of each CDR3. A D gene is named only where the DNA matches it firmly.

J: TRBJ2-1; V: TRBV13; D: TRBD2; DNA: TGTGCCAGCAGCGCTGGGGAGGGCCGTTACAATGAGCAGTTCTTC; CDR3: CASSAGEGRYNEQFF
J: TRBJ1-4; V: TRBV6-2/TRBV6-3; D: NA; DNA: TGTGCCAGCAGTTGGGTAACTCGCGGCAATGAAAAACTGTTTTTT; CDR3: CASSWVTRGNEKLFF
J: TRBJ2-3; V: TRBV25-1; D: NA; DNA: TGTGCCAGCAGTGCACAGGGAGGGCTCACAGATACGCAGTATTTT; CDR3: CASSAQGGLTDTQYF
J: TRBJ1-5; V: TRBV11-2; D: NA; DNA: TGTGCCAGCAGCTTAGGGTCAGGGTCTAGCAATCAGCCCCAGCATTTT; CDR3: CASSLGSGSSNQPQHF
J: TRBJ2-1; V: TRBV16; D: NA; DNA: TGTGCCAGCAGCCAATCAGGGGGGGCCTCCTACAATGAGCAGTTCTTC; CDR3: CASSQSGGASYNEQFF
J: TRBJ2-7; V: TRBV18; D: NA; DNA: TGTGCCAGCTCACCACCGTCACGGCCTTCGGGGGAGCAGTACTTC; CDR3: CASSPPSRPSGEQYF
J: TRBJ1-2; V: TRBV5-1; D: NA; DNA: TGCGCCAGCAGCTTGGGAGACAGTCACTATGGCTACACCTTC; CDR3: CASSLGDSHYGYTF
J: TRBJ1-2; V: TRBV18; D: NA; DNA: TGTGCCAGCTCACCAGGAGGACAGATTTATGGCTACACCTTC; CDR3: CASSPGGQIYGYTF
J: TRBJ2-2; V: TRBV7-8; D: NA; DNA: TGTGCCAGCAGCAAGACTAGTGGAACCGGGGAGCTGTTTTTT; CDR3: CASSKTSGTGELFF
J: TRBJ1-5; V: TRBV4-3; D: TRBD1; DNA: TGCGCCAGCAGCCAGCTACAGGGGGCAGGGCAGCCCCAGCATTTT; CDR3: CASSQLQGAGQPQHF